The 8 T cell receptor beta chains below all came from one sample that was sequenced in a study of PD-L1 blockade in urothelial cancer. Assay used: immunoSEQ multiplex PCR; TCRdb lists only in-frame clones, some missing. The sample holds about 42,000 clones, about 80% seen once. Sequences were derived from PBMCs, sampled around atezolizumab (anti-PD-L1) treatment. All receptors come from a man between 65 and 85 years old with urothelial cancer.

Regarding this clone: Germline and junction disagree at one end, which may indicate a read error. The rearrangement joins TRBV19 to TRBJ1-1, with 9 bases matching TRBD1. CDR3 length: 13 amino acids. Germline CDR1 reads LNHDA; CDR2 reads SQIVND (reference sequence). The CDR3 DNA is TGCGGGACAGGGACCCCATTGAACACTGAAGCTTTCTTT. Protein sequence: CGTGTPLNTEAFF.

The chain joins TRBV27 to TRBJ1-1; D is possibly TRBD1 (6 bases). Germline lookup yields CDR1 MNHEY and CDR2 SMNVEV (reference sequence). The CDR3 runs to 14 residues. Trimming pared 1 base from V and 5 bases from J, leaving 11 bases between. In DNA form, the CDR3 reads TGTGCCAGCAGTTTATGGGGGCAGGGGACTGAAGCTTTCTTT. Encoded protein: CASSLWGQGTEAFF.

This chain uses TRBV27 with TRBJ2-7, with 7 bases lining up with TRBD2. This CDR3 has 15 residues. The trim removed 4 bases at V and 5 bases at J, leaving 11 bases unmatched. Looked up from germline, CDR1 is MNHEY and CDR2 is SMNVEV (reference sequence). The CDR3 DNA is TGTGCCAGCAGTTCCAGAAACCGGGGGGACCACGAGCAGTACTTC. The encoded protein is CASSSRNRGDHEQYF.

In its sample, this clone was seen a few times. The gene calls are TRBV19 and TRBJ2-2; 10 bases are a match to TRBD2. The CDR3 contains 17 residues. CDR1 and CDR2 (germline): LNHDA, SQIVND (reference sequence). The V and J ends lost 4 bases and 4 bases, in that order; junction bases with no gene match: 9. CDR3 region: CASSKYGLAAVTGELFF. DNA for the CDR3: TGTGCCAGTAGTAAATACGGACTAGCGGCCGTCACCGGGGAGCTGTTTTTT.

The chain employs TRBV7-8 and TRBJ1-1; 7 nucleotides agree with TRBD1. Germline V lookup: CDR1 SGHVS, CDR2 FQNEAQ. Trimming at V came to 3 bases and at J to 1 base, leaving 2 bases not matched to a gene. The CDR3 length is 14 residues. Written as DNA, the CDR3 is TGTGCCAGCAGCTTCGAGGGGGCGAACACTGAAGCTTTCTTT. Translated, it gives CASSFEGANTEAFF.

The rearrangement links TRBV27 to TRBJ2-7; no clear D. Per the germline V gene, CDR1 is MNHEY and CDR2 is SMNVEV (reference sequence). The CDR3 is made up of 14 amino acids. V was pared by 3 bases and J by 0 bases, with 9 bases between. The CDR3 DNA reads TGTGCCAGCAGTTTGGTCAAGAGCTCCTACGAGCAGTACTTC. The encoded protein is CASSLVKSSYEQYF.

V gene TRBV29-1 combines with J gene TRBJ1-1; no clear D. V was shortened by 4 bases and J by 4 bases, with 13 bases between the two germline ends. The CDR3 runs 13 residues. The germline gives CDR1 SQVTM, CDR2 ANQGSEA. CDR3: CSVAPGGGTEAFF. The CDR3 nucleotides read TGCAGCGTTGCCCCGGGAGGTGGCACTGAAGCTTTCTTT.

V usage is TRBV6-5 and J usage is TRBJ2-2; TRBD2 aligns across 7 bases. V shed 1 base, J shed 4 bases, and the junction held 3 bases outside the gene matches. There are 15 residues in the CDR3. Germline V lookup: CDR1 MNHEY, CDR2 SVGAGI. The CDR3 is CASSYWTRGTGELFF. For the CDR3, the DNA is TGTGCCAGCAGTTACTGGACTAGGGGCACCGGGGAGCTGTTTTTT.